This T cell receptor beta chain was captured by sequencing in a study of vaccination and CD4 T cells after COVID-19. Study details: A median of roughly 72 days (range 14 to 241) separated dose two from the taking of post-vaccine samples. Study outcomes and limitations: The median proportion of reactive clones detected only post-vaccination in convalescent patients was 65% to 90%.

Noted treatment: roughly 11-day PBMC culture with coronavirus spike peptide pools or control peptides (ViraFEST assay). Wells contained two million PBMCs each, and these were cultured with about 10 IU/ml IL-2 and roughly 9.8 ug/ml peptide pools. CDR1 and CDR2 (germline): SEHNR, FQNEAQ (reference sequence). V shed 5 bases and J 4 bases; nucleotides not matched to a gene: 13. The CDR3 spans 16 residues. An Oncomine TCR Beta short-read assay was used to sequence the DNA from cultured CD4+ T cells. The source of extracted genomic DNA was cultured CD4+ T cells. TCRdb used MiXCR to reprocess the PCR reads, holding one entry per CDR3 protein. The sample holds some 15,000 distinct CDR3 sequences, nearly 80% seen once. Worth noting for this clonotype: Its antigen is as yet unknown.

The chain employs TRBV7-9 and TRBJ1-2; 7 nucleotides align to TRBD1. The input for sequencing was CD4+ T cells from blood, cultured in vitro, taken after SARS-CoV-2 vaccination. The receptor was derived from a human donor who received a COVID-19 vaccine. Here the CDR3 DNA reads TGTGCCAGCAGCCCATCAGGACAGGAGAGAATCTATGGCTACACCTTC. This encodes CASSPSGQERIYGYTF.